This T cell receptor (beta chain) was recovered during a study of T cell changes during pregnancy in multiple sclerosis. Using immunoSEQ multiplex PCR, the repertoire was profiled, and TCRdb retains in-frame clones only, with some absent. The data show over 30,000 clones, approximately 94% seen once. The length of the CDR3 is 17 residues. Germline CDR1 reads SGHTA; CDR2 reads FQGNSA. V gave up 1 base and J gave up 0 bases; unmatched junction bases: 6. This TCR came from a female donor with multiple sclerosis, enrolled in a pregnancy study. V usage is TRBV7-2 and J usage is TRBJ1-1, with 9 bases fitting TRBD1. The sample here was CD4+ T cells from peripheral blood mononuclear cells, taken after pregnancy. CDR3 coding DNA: TGTGCCAGCAGCTTAGACAGGGGGCCGCCCCTGAACACTGAAGCTTTCTTT. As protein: CASSLDRGPPLNTEAFF.